These 10 T cell receptor beta chains came from one sample sequenced in a study of PD-L1 blockade in urothelial cancer. Data came from immunoSEQ multiplex PCR; TCRdb stores just in-frame clones and leaves some out. The repertoire holds about 1,300 clones, with about 39% as singletons. The source was tumor tissue, collected before atezolizumab (anti-PD-L1) treatment. All receptors derive from a man in his sixties with urothelial cancer.

The rearrangement uses TRBV18 and TRBJ2-1; no definite D call. The CDR3 has 12 amino acids. With 2 bases removed from V and 10 bases from J, the gap between germline ends came to 9 bases. CDR1 is KGHSH, CDR2 LQKENI, per germline. The CDR3, as DNA: TGTGCCAGCTCACCAAACGGTGACGAGCAGTTCTTC. Residues: CASSPNGDEQFF.

The genes are TRBV5-1 and TRBJ1-4; 9 nucleotides agree with TRBD1. Germline V CDR1 and CDR2: SGHRS, YFSETQ. The CDR3 consists of 15 residues. The V gene end was trimmed by 4 bases and the J gene end by 7 bases; junction bases not matched to a gene: 8. The CDR3 DNA reads TGCGCCAGCAGCGGTACAGGGGGCGGAGGTGAAAAACTGTTTTTT. Residues: CASSGTGGGGEKLFF.

This clone was observed a single time. This chain links TRBV14 with TRBJ1-2, with D perhaps matching TRBD1 (6 bases). Germline values: CDR1 SGHDN, CDR2 FVKESK. Trimming took 4 bases from V and 8 from J, leaving 20 bases between them. This CDR3 comprises 15 residues. CDR3 amino acids: CASSPNIGGPGGYTF. The CDR3 bases are TGTGCCAGCAGCCCTAATATAGGGGGGCCGGGAGGCTACACCTTC.

V and J are TRBV9 and TRBJ1-1; D ambiguous. The CDR3 length is 15 residues. V was pared by 3 bases and J by 2 bases, with 14 bases between. The germline CDR1 and CDR2 sequences are SGDLS and YYNGEE. The CDR3 is CASSEGTGSNTEAFF. CDR3 DNA sequence: TGTGCCAGCAGCGAGGGTACCGGGTCCAACACTGAAGCTTTCTTT.

The genes are TRBV18 and TRBJ2-1; 7 bases align to TRBD1. Losses at the gene ends were 5 bases for V and 6 bases for J; bases not matched to a gene: 7. There are 14 residues in the CDR3. CDR1 is KGHSH, CDR2 LQKENI, per germline. The CDR3 protein is CASSSKTGSNEQFF. CDR3 in DNA: TGTGCCAGCTCATCGAAGACAGGGAGCAATGAGCAGTTCTTC. Full variable domain (remainder filled in from reference TRBV18 and TRBJ2-1): NAGVMQNPRHLVRRRGQEARLRCSPMKGHSHVYWYRQLPEEGLKFMVYLQKENIIDESGMPKERFSAEFPKEGPSILRIQQVVRGDSAAYFCASSSKTGSNEQFFGPGTRLTVL.

The J gene is TRBJ2-5, the V gene TRBV29-1, with a tentative D call TRBD2 (6 bases). The length of the CDR3 is 12 residues. V was shortened by 4 bases and J by 4 bases, with 10 bases between the two germline ends. Germline V lookup: CDR1 SQVTM, CDR2 ANQGSEA. CDR3 protein: CSVAGGPETQYF. Written as DNA, the CDR3 is TGCAGCGTTGCCGGGGGACCAGAGACCCAGTACTTC.

The chain uses TRBV30 and TRBJ1-2; D remains unclear. Germline lookup yields CDR1 GTSNPN and CDR2 SVGIG (reference sequence). V was cut by 8 bases and J by 4 bases, with 14 bases left in between. This CDR3 is built from 12 residues. The CDR3 sequence: CATPGHVYGYTF. The CDR3 nucleotides are TGTGCCACACCCGGGCACGTCTATGGCTACACCTTC.

This chain connects TRBV5-1 to TRBJ2-7; TRBD2 agrees at 7 bases. The CDR3 is 15 amino acids. V was pared by 4 bases and J by 1 base, with 8 bases of the junction left unmatched. The V gene's germline CDR1 is SGHRS and CDR2 YFSETQ. In nucleotides, the CDR3 is TGCGCCAGCAGCCTGACTAGCAGGTTATCCTACGAGCAGTACTTC. Its translation is CASSLTSRLSYEQYF.

The chain recombines TRBV30 with TRBJ2-5, with 7 bases fitting TRBD1. The length of the CDR3 is 13 residues. The germline V gene has CDR1 GTSNPN and CDR2 SVGIG (reference sequence). V lost 5 bases to trimming and J lost 3 bases; unmatched junction nucleotides: 6. The CDR3 sequence is CAWATGKEETQYF. CDR3 sequence (DNA): TGTGCCTGGGCGACAGGGAAAGAAGAGACCCAGTACTTC. Full variable domain (outside the CDR3, taken from reference TRBV30 and TRBJ2-5): SQTIHQWPATLVQPVGSPLSLECTVEGTSNPNLYWYRQAAGRGLQLLFYSVGIGQISSEVPQNLSASRPQDRQFILSSKKLLLSDSGFYLCAWATGKEETQYFGPGTRLLVL.

By share of the sample, this clone is medium-sized. This chain connects TRBV6-8 to TRBJ1-1, with D possibly TRBD1 on 6 matching bases. V lost 4 bases, J lost 4 bases, and 13 bases lay in between. The length of the CDR3 is 14 residues. CDR1 and CDR2 (germline): MNHGY, SAAAGT. CDR3: CASSSQGRSTEAFF. The CDR3 nucleotides are TGTGCCAGCAGTTCACAGGGCCGCAGCACTGAAGCTTTCTTT.